These 28 T cell receptor beta chains were all obtained from the same sample, sequenced in a study of CD8 T cells in Susac syndrome. With random hexamers, reverse transcription was performed on 0.5 to 1 ug of RNA. MiXCR, run by TCRdb on the immunoSEQ multiplex PCR reads, gives a single entry per CDR3 protein. This table holds approximately 130,000 distinct CDR3 sequences, 91% found once. The sequenced sample consisted of CD8+ T cells from PBMCs. These receptors came from a human donor with multiple sclerosis.

The J gene is TRBJ2-3, the V gene TRBV4-1; no reliable D call. The CDR3 spans 18 residues. The V end lost 0 bases, the J end lost 1 base, and 17 bases lay between the germline ends. Germline V gives CDR1 MGHRA, CDR2 YSYEKL. CDR3 loop: CASSQDRRSQDRTDTQYF. The CDR3 DNA is TGCGCCAGCAGCCAAGATCGGCGAAGCCAGGATCGCACAGATACGCAGTATTTT.

The chain combines TRBV12-3 or TRBV12-4 with TRBJ2-4, with unresolved D. Trimming took 3 bases from V and 6 from J, leaving 9 bases between them. The CDR3 runs to 13 residues. The CDR3 nucleotides are TGTGCCAGCAGTTTGTACAGAGCAAACATTCAGTACTTC. It yields the protein CASSLYRANIQYF.

CDR3 nucleotide sequence: TGCAGTGGAGGGAGAGTGCACAGAGAGCAGTTCTTC. This gives the protein CSGGRVHREQFF. The chain couples TRBV20-1 to TRBJ2-1, with D possibly TRBD2 on 5 matching bases. The CDR3 is 12 amino acids. V shed 7 bases and J shed 10 bases, with 17 bases lying between them. Germline-derived CDR1 and CDR2 are DFQATT and SNEGSKA (reference sequence).

This chain links TRBV6-2 or TRBV6-3 with TRBJ2-7; D remains unclear. V was cut by 2 bases and J by 2 bases, with 1 base left in between. CDR3 length: 11 residues. Germline CDR1 MNHEY, CDR2 SVGEGT. The CDR3 DNA follows: TGTGCCAGCAGTTACACCTACGAGCAGTACTTC. It encodes CASSYTYEQYF.

The chain uses TRBV4-1 and TRBJ1-4, with D uncertain. Trimming pared 5 bases from V and 4 bases from J, leaving 11 bases between. The CDR3 spans 14 residues. Germline V gene lookup returns CDR1 MGHRA and CDR2 YSYEKL. The CDR3 reads CASSSLGGNEKLFF. The DNA for the CDR3 is TGCGCCAGCAGCTCTCTGGGAGGTAATGAAAAACTGTTTTTT.

The V gene is TRBV27, the J gene TRBJ2-1; TRBD2 matches 8 bases. The CDR3 covers 13 residues. Germline-derived CDR1 and CDR2 are MNHEY and SMNVEV (reference sequence). J lost 10 bases, V lost 6 bases, and 8 bases had no gene match. The CDR3 region is CASSPGLVYEQFF. CDR3 DNA: TGTGCCAGCAGCCCGGGACTAGTGTACGAGCAGTTCTTC.

In DNA, the CDR3 is TGCGCCAGCAGCCTCAATCAGGGGGGCGTCCTTCAAGAGACCCAGTACTTC. Translating gives CASSLNQGGVLQETQYF. This chain uses TRBV4-1 with TRBJ2-5; D might be TRBD1 (7 bases). CDR1 and CDR2 (germline): MGHRA, YSYEKL. The CDR3 covers 17 residues. With 4 bases removed from V and 2 bases from J, the gap between germline ends came to 20 bases.

V usage is TRBV20-1 and J usage is TRBJ1-1; D not certain. Germline lookup yields CDR1 DFQATT and CDR2 SNEGSKA (reference sequence). This CDR3 region has 12 residues. V lost 2 bases and J 1 base, leaving 5 bases between the germline ends. In DNA form, the CDR3 reads TGCAGTGCTAGAAACCAGAACACTGAAGCTTTCTTT. Protein: CSARNQNTEAFF.

The genes are TRBV19 and TRBJ1-1; D gene uncertain. V was shortened by 3 bases and J by 4 bases, with 15 bases between the two germline ends. CDR3 size: 15 residues. Germline assignment: CDR1 LNHDA and CDR2 SQIVND (reference sequence). The CDR3 nucleotides read TGTGCCAGTAGTATCATCGCCCTTGCCAGCACTGAAGCTTTCTTT. The encoded protein is CASSIIALASTEAFF.

The chain uses TRBV9 and TRBJ2-3; D remains unclear. This CDR3 has 15 residues. Germline V gives CDR1 SGDLS, CDR2 YYNGEE. Trimming pared 0 bases from V and 1 base from J, leaving 9 bases between. The DNA of the CDR3 is TGTGCCAGCAGCGTAGGTGTGGGCGGCACAGATACGCAGTATTTT. It specifies CASSVGVGGTDTQYF.

The chain has TRBV4-1 and TRBJ1-1; D call uncertain. The CDR3 covers 16 residues. CDR1 and CDR2 from the germline V gene are MGHRA and YSYEKL. Trimming took off 2 bases at V and 6 bases at J, with 19 bases between the two ends. The chain's CDR3 is CASSQPLAGMIAEAFF. DNA for the CDR3: TGCGCCAGCAGCCAACCTCTGGCGGGGATGATCGCTGAAGCTTTCTTT.

CDR3 residues: CASSPQGANTEAFF. The CDR3, as DNA: TGTGCCAGCAGCCCCCAGGGGGCCAACACTGAAGCTTTCTTT. V gene TRBV3-1 combines with J gene TRBJ1-1; 8 nucleotides align to TRBD1. CDR1 LGHDT and CDR2 YNNKEL come from the germline V gene (reference sequence). J lost 2 bases, V lost 4 bases, and 3 bases had no gene match. This CDR3 region has 14 residues.

This chain uses TRBV27 with TRBJ1-1; D gene unclear. Trimming left V 3 bases short and J 0 bases short, with 8 bases between. Per the germline V gene, CDR1 is MNHEY and CDR2 is SMNVEV (reference sequence). The CDR3 runs to 14 residues. The chain's CDR3 is CASSFDNMNTEAFF. CDR3 DNA sequence: TGTGCCAGCAGTTTCGACAACATGAACACTGAAGCTTTCTTT.

This clonotype was picked up a small number of times. The chain couples TRBV27 to TRBJ2-7; D call uncertain. Germline CDR1 is MNHEY and CDR2 is SMNVEV (reference sequence). This CDR3 region has 11 residues. V was clipped by 3 bases and J by 5 bases, with 5 bases between them. CDR3 in DNA: TGTGCCAGCAGTTTGGGCGACGAGCAGTACTTC. This translates into CASSLGDEQYF.

The chain links TRBV6-2 or TRBV6-3 to TRBJ2-1; 11 nucleotides match TRBD2. Looked up from germline, CDR1 is MNHEY and CDR2 is SVGEGT. The CDR3 has 15 amino acids. Trimming took 5 bases from V and 7 from J; bases not matched to a gene: 7. The CDR3 loop is CASSTLGLAVNEQFF. The CDR3 bases are TGTGCCAGCAGTACGTTGGGACTAGCGGTGAATGAGCAGTTCTTC.

V usage is TRBV12-3 or TRBV12-4 and J usage is TRBJ2-7, with D uncertain. With 5 bases removed from V and 2 bases from J, the gap between germline ends came to 13 bases. The CDR3 is 14 amino acids. CDR3 coding DNA: TGTGCCAGCAGTCCCACCTTCTCGGCCTACGAGCAGTACTTC. This translates into CASSPTFSAYEQYF.

The CDR3 DNA sequence: TGTGCCAGCATCCCGGGGGGAGGGCGGGCCGGGGAGCTGTTTTTT. Amino acids: CASIPGGGRAGELFF. The V gene is TRBV7-8, the J gene TRBJ2-2; TRBD2 matches 7 bases. Trimming at V came to 7 bases and at J to 6 bases, leaving 11 bases not matched to a gene. The CDR3 length is 15 residues. Per germline, CDR1 SGHVS and CDR2 FQNEAQ.

The chain is built from TRBV6-5 and TRBJ2-3; TRBD2 matches at 9 bases. CDR1 is MNHEY, CDR2 SVGAGI, per germline. CDR3 size: 15 residues. V was pared by 6 bases and J by 0 bases, with 4 bases of the junction left unmatched. The DNA for the CDR3 is TGTGCCAGCAGATTGACTAGCGGAAGCACAGATACGCAGTATTTT. It encodes CASRLTSGSTDTQYF.

The V gene is TRBV3-1, the J gene TRBJ2-3; unclear D gene. Deletions cut 4 bases from V and 6 bases from J, with 23 bases between. Germline V gives CDR1 LGHDT, CDR2 YNNKEL (reference sequence). CDR3 length: 17 residues. CDR3 loop: CASSPGWMAERRDTQYF. For the CDR3, the DNA is TGTGCCAGCAGCCCAGGTTGGATGGCGGAGAGAAGGGATACGCAGTATTTT.

This clonotype came up once. The chain employs TRBV13 and TRBJ1-1; D gene unclear. The CDR3 totals 14 residues. Trimming pared 6 bases from V and 0 bases from J, leaving 11 bases between. Looked up from germline, CDR1 is PRHDT and CDR2 is FYEKMQ (reference sequence). In nucleotides, the CDR3 is TGTGCCAGCAGTTGGACCGAGATGAACACTGAAGCTTTCTTT. Translated, it gives CASSWTEMNTEAFF.

The gene calls are TRBV9 and TRBJ2-1, with D possibly being TRBD1 or TRBD2 (5 bases each). The ends were cut back, 3 bases at V and 5 bases at J, with 15 bases in the middle. The CDR3 sequence is 15 residues long. Germline V CDR1 and CDR2: SGDLS, YYNGEE. The CDR3 loop reads CASSGYGTSNNEQFF. The CDR3 DNA is TGTGCCAGCAGCGGATACGGGACCTCTAACAATGAGCAGTTCTTC.

The chain joins TRBV3-1 to TRBJ2-5, with TRBD1 matching 8 bases. Germline V CDR1 and CDR2: LGHDT, YNNKEL (reference sequence). V was pared by 1 base and J by 4 bases, with 20 bases of the junction left unmatched. The CDR3 totals 20 residues. Written as DNA, the CDR3 is TGTGCCAGCAGCCAAGGAGTCCCCGGATCGGAGACAGGGGTCCGAGAGACCCAGTACTTC. It codes for CASSQGVPGSETGVRETQYF.

This clonotype is a singleton in its sample. This chain joins TRBV13 and TRBJ2-5; weak D call: TRBD2 (5 bases). The CDR3 extends over 14 amino acids. From germline, CDR1 is PRHDT and CDR2 FYEKMQ (reference sequence). The V gene lost 2 bases and the J gene lost 1 base, with 8 bases spanning the gap. CDR3 region: CASSLSDSQETQYF. In DNA form, the CDR3 reads TGTGCCAGCAGCTTATCGGACTCCCAAGAGACCCAGTACTTC.

The rearrangement uses TRBV9 and TRBJ1-1; 7 bases agree with TRBD1. With 4 bases clipped from V and 1 base from J, the junction kept 4 bases outside the gene matches. Germline V gene sequence: CDR1 SGDLS, CDR2 YYNGEE. There are 14 residues in the CDR3. The CDR3 is CASSPWTGNTEAFF. The CDR3 coding sequence is TGTGCCAGCAGCCCTTGGACAGGGAACACTGAAGCTTTCTTT.

The V gene is TRBV5-4, the J gene TRBJ2-7; D possibly matches TRBD1 or TRBD2 (5 bases each). Between the trimmed V and J ends, which lost 3 bases and 2 bases, there was a span of 12 bases. The germline V gene encodes CDR1 SGHNT and CDR2 YYREEE (reference sequence). The CDR3 spans 14 residues. DNA of the CDR3: TGTGCCAGCAGCTGGGGGACGGCCCCCTACGAGCAGTACTTC. It translates to CASSWGTAPYEQYF.

This chain links TRBV7-2 with TRBJ2-7, with 8 bases fitting TRBD1. This CDR3 spans 14 amino acids. Germline V gene data show CDR1 as SGHTA and CDR2 as FQGNSA. Trimming cost V 5 bases and J 5 bases; bases outside gene matches: 8. CDR3 in amino acids: CASSLGQGWDEQYF. The CDR3 DNA follows: TGTGCCAGCAGCCTAGGACAGGGCTGGGACGAGCAGTACTTC. Based on the CDR3 plus reference TRBV7-2 and TRBJ2-7, the full variable domain is GAGVSQSPSNKVTEKGKDVELRCDPISGHTALYWYRQSLGQGLEFLIYFQGNSAPDKSGLPSDRFSAERTGGSVSTLTIQRTQQEDSAVYLCASSLGQGWDEQYFGPGTRLTVT.

V usage is TRBV2 and J usage is TRBJ1-1, with D possibly matching TRBD1 (6 bases). The length of the CDR3 is 15 residues. Trimming left V 2 bases short and J 0 bases short, with 10 bases between. Looked up from germline, CDR1 is SNHLY and CDR2 is FYNNEI. CDR3 bases: TGTGCCAGCAGTGAAAGGGACAACCTGAACACTGAAGCTTTCTTT. This encodes CASSERDNLNTEAFF.

The CDR3 DNA sequence: TGCGCCAGCAGCTTGGGTTTTGGACAGGTTGGTGAAAAACTGTTTTTT. This translates into CASSLGFGQVGEKLFF. The V gene is TRBV5-1, the J gene TRBJ1-4, with TRBD1 matching 7 bases. Trimming cost V 0 bases and J 7 bases; bases outside gene matches: 9. The CDR3 loop spans 16 amino acids. CDR1 is SGHRS, CDR2 YFSETQ, per germline.